The clone carrying this T cell receptor (beta chain) was picked up many times. Its cognate antigen is unknown. These data originate in a study of T cell repertoires in cytomegalovirus infection. Overall study context: The public TCR beta signatures pointed to both CMV infection and matching HLA type.

TCRdb itself ran the reads through MiXCR, one entry per CDR3 protein. The data show roughly 320,000 distinct CDR3 sequences, with approximately 8.9% seen just once and approximately 2.4% held by the top ten. Study-wide findings and caveats: Cumulated frequencies of public TCR beta families served to identify carriers of CMV plus the relevant HLA. Clonotypes of TCR beta that were HLA-C-restricted and CMV-specific dominated the ex vivo response.

CDR3 length equals 13 residues. Germline V gives CDR1 SGHTA, CDR2 FQGNSA. Trimming took 5 bases from V and 8 from J, leaving 13 bases between them. This sequence joins TRBV7-2 and TRBJ2-1; the D gene is possibly TRBD2 (6 bases). This receptor was identified in a human donor in good health (CMV status not recorded). Some clones in this sample may be carry-over from other donors' samples. The sequenced sample was PBMCs. DNA for the CDR3: TGTGCCAGCAGCGTGACTAGTTTATATGAGCAGTTCTTC. Residues: CASSVTSLYEQFF.